This T cell receptor beta chain was identified in a study of T cells after posttransplantation cyclophosphamide. Study-wide points: Recipient CMV seropositivity and CMV reactivation strongly tracked TRB clonality. Later blood repertoires were often dominated by clones from the donor CD8+ memory compartment. TRB overlap between skin or GI tissue T cells and blood was limited.

The sample holds many counts of this clone. Antigen: not known. Data came from immunoSEQ multiplex PCR; TCRdb stores just in-frame clones and leaves some out. The profile covers some 40,000 clones, none occurring a single time. On the day of bone marrow donation, the related graft donor provided peripheral blood. This TCR came from a man aged 45-65 years in good health, CMV-negative, and a related stem cell transplant donor. Specimen: PBMCs.

For the CDR3, the DNA is TGTGCCAGCTCACTGCAGTCCGGGACAGGGGAGACCCAGTACTTC. Its protein product is CASSLQSGTGETQYF. J is TRBJ2-5 and V is TRBV18, with 9 nucleotides matching TRBD1. The germline V gene encodes CDR1 KGHSH and CDR2 LQKENI. This CDR3 has 15 amino acids. The V and J ends lost 4 bases and 5 bases, in that order; junction bases with no gene match: 8.